This TCR beta chain was sequenced in a study of T cells in Graves' hyperthyroidism and ophthalmopathy. The CDR3 runs to 17 residues. From germline, CDR1 is LGHDT and CDR2 YNNKEL (reference sequence). J gave up 4 bases and V 5 bases, and 10 bases lay outside the gene matches. TCR beta CDR3 region amplification was performed from RNA transcripts. TCR CDR3 underwent first-round RT-PCR with the HTBI primer set. A single record per CDR3 protein comes from TCRdb applying MiXCR to the multiplex PCR reads. In the table there are some 650,000 distinct CDR3 sequences, more than 15% of which are singletons. This clonotype was seen ten or more times.

The clonotype originates from a woman aged 40 to 55 with Graves' ophthalmopathy. Sequencing was performed on blood. The chain uses TRBV3-1 and TRBJ2-1; 11 bases line up with TRBD2. CDR3 sequence (DNA): TGTGCCAGCAGCACCCTAGCGGGGGGTTATAGATACAATGAGCAGTTCTTC. Translation gives CASSTLAGGYRYNEQFF.